The T cell receptor (beta chain) described here comes from a study of radiotherapy plus CTLA-4 blockade in lung cancer. Across the study: Objective responses were observed in 15% to 20% of patients, and disease control was achieved by just over 30%.

As regards this clone: The target antigen is unknown.

From germline, CDR1 is LNHDA and CDR2 SQIVND (reference sequence). V shed 6 bases, J shed 0 bases, and the junction held 9 bases outside the gene matches. This CDR3 region has 16 residues. This table comes from immunoSEQ multiplex PCR, and its TCRdb copy is limited to in-frame clones, with some not included. The data contain 90,000 to 100,000 clones, approximately 74% of them singletons. Patients in the study, people with chemo-refractory metastatic non-small-cell lung cancer, received focal radiation plus ipilimumab CTLA-4 blockade. Study-wide results and limits: Among reported predictors of response, early blood T cell clone dynamics with interferon-beta performed best.

This clonotype was obtained from a human donor with non-small cell lung cancer who had a partial response to radiotherapy plus ipilimumab. Some clones in this sample may be carry-over from other donors' samples. The input for sequencing was peripheral blood, taken from a patient treated with radiotherapy plus ipilimumab. The chain employs TRBV19 and TRBJ1-1; TRBD1 aligns across 8 bases. The CDR3 sequence is CASSDRYRGMNTEAFF. As DNA, the CDR3 is TGTGCCAGTAGCGACCGATACAGGGGGATGAACACTGAAGCTTTCTTT. Filled out from reference TRBV19 and TRBJ1-1, the complete variable domain reads DGGITQSPKYLFRKEGQNVTLSCEQNLNHDAMYWYRQDPGQGLRLIYYSQIVNDFQKGDIAEGYSVSREKKESFPLTVTSAQKNPTAFYLCASSDRYRGMNTEAFFGQGTRLTVV.